A single T cell receptor beta chain is shown here with its context. The source of the sample is a study of T cell changes during pregnancy in multiple sclerosis. Generated by immunoSEQ multiplex PCR, the TCRdb table keeps only in-frame clones and is missing some. The sample shows 30,000 or so clones, roughly 90% of them seen only once. This CDR3 has 13 amino acids. Germline V CDR1 and CDR2: MDHEN, SYDVKM. V lost 7 bases, J lost 0 bases, and 9 bases lay in between. The V call is TRBV28, the J call TRBJ1-1; D remains ambiguous. Sequenced here: CD8+ T cells from peripheral blood mononuclear cells, sampled in the first trimester of pregnancy. This sequence was found in a female donor with multiple sclerosis, enrolled in a pregnancy study. The CDR3 DNA reads as TGTGCCAGCACCAATGCTATGAACACTGAAGCTTTCTTT. It translates to CASTNAMNTEAFF.